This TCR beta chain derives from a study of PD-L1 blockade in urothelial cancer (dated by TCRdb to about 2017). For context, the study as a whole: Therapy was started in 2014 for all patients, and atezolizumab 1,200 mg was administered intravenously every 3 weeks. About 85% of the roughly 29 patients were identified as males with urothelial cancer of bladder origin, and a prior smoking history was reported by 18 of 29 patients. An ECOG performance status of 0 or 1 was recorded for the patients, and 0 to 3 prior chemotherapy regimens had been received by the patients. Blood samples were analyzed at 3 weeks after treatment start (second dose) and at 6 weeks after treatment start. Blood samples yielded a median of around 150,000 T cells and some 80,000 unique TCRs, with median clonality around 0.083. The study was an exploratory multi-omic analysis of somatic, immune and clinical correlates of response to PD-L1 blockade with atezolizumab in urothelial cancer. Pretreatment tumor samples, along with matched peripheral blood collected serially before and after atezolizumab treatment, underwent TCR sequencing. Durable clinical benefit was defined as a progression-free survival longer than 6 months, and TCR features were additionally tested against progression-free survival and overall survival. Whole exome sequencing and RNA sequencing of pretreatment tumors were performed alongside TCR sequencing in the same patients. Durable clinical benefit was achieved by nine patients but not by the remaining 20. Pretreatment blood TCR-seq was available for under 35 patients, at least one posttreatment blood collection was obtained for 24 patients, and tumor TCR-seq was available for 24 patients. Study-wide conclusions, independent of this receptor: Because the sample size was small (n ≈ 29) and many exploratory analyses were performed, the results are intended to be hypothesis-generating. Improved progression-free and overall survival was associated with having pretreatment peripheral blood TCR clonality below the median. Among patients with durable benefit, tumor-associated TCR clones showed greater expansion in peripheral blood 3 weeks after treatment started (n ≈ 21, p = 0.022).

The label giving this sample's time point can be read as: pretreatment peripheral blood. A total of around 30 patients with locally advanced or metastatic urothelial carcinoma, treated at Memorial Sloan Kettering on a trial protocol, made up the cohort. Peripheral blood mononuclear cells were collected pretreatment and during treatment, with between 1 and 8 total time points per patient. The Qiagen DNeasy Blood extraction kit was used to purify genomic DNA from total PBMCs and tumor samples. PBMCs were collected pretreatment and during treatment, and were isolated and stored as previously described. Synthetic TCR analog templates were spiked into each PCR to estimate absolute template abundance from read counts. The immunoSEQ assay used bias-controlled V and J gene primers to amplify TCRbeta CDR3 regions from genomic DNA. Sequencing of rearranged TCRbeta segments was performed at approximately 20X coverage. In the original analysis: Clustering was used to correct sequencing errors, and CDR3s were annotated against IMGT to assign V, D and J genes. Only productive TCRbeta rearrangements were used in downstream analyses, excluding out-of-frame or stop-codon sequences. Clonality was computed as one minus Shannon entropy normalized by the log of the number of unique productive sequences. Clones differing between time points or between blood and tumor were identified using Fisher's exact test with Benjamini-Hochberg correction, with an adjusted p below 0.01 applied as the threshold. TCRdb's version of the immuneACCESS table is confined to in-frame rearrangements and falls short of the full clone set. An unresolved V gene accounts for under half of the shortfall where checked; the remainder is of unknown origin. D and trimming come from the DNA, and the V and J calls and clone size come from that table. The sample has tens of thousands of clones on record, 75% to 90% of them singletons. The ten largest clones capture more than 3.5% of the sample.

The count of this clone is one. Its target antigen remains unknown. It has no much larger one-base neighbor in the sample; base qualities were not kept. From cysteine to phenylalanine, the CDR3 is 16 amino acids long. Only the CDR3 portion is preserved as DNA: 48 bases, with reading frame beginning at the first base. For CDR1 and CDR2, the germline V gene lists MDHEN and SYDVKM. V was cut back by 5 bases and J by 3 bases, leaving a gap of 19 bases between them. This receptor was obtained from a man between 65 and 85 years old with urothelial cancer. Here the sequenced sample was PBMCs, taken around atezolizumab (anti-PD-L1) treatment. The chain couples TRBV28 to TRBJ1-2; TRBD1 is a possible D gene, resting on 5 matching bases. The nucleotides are TGTGCCAGCAGTCCAAGCACGGGGGAAGGTGACTATGGCTACACCTTC. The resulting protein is CASSPSTGEGDYGYTF.